The 14 T cell receptor beta chains reported below all come from one sample, sequenced in a study of blood T cell repertoires in COVID-19. The method was immunoSEQ multiplex PCR; TCRdb's version includes in-frame clones alone and lacks a portion of them. The table lists 100,000 or so clones, 91% of them singletons. The sample consisted of peripheral blood. These receptors came from a man between 60 and 75 years old with acute or convalescent COVID-19.

This clone was observed a single time. V gene TRBV5-6 combines with J gene TRBJ1-1; no clear D. V lost 0 bases and J lost 0, with 9 bases in between. CDR1 SGHDT and CDR2 YYEEEE come from the germline V gene. This CDR3 comprises 15 residues. The CDR3 spells CASSLAPTMNTEAFF. The CDR3 region has the DNA TGTGCCAGCAGCTTGGCACCTACCATGAACACTGAAGCTTTCTTT.

This chain links TRBV15 with TRBJ1-1; tentative D call: TRBD1 (6 bases). Deletions cut 0 bases from V and 1 base from J, with 9 bases between. The CDR3 consists of 15 residues. Looked up from germline, CDR1 is LNHNV and CDR2 is YYDKDF (reference sequence). The CDR3 loop reads CATSRDRGGNTEAFF. The CDR3 DNA reads TGTGCCACCAGCAGAGATAGGGGGGGGAACACTGAAGCTTTCTTT.

The chain employs TRBV29-1 and TRBJ2-5; perhaps TRBD2 as D (6 bases). V dropped 4 bases and J dropped 4 bases, with 13 bases sitting between them. The CDR3 spans 13 residues. In germline, CDR1 is SQVTM, CDR2 ANQGSEA. The CDR3 DNA follows: TGCAGCGTTGCTGGAGGGAGTGGAGAGACCCAGTACTTC. This gives the protein CSVAGGSGETQYF.

The chain has TRBV6-1 and TRBJ2-7, with a possible D match to TRBD2 (5 bases). CDR1 is MNHNS and CDR2 is SASEGT in the germline V gene. V lost 3 bases and J 2 bases, leaving 14 bases between the germline ends. The CDR3 spans 15 residues. This chain's CDR3 is CASSDARRAAYEQYV. The CDR3 DNA reads TGTGCCAGCAGTGACGCTCGGAGAGCGGCCTACGAGCAGTACGTC.

The rearrangement links TRBV10-3 to TRBJ2-1; possibly TRBD2 for D (6 bases). There are 13 residues in the CDR3. CDR1 ENHRY and CDR2 SYGVKD come from the germline V gene. Trimming pared 10 bases from V and 2 bases from J, leaving 12 bases between. DNA for the CDR3: TGTGCCACCCGGGACTCCACCTACAATGAGCAGTTCTTC. As protein: CATRDSTYNEQFF.

This chain links TRBV9 with TRBJ2-3; TRBD2 matches 10 bases. The CDR3 sequence is 15 residues long. Germline V gene lookup returns CDR1 SGDLS and CDR2 YYNGEE. The V and J ends lost 4 bases and 4 bases, in that order; junction bases with no gene match: 6. CDR3 protein: CASSKASGSPDTQYF. The CDR3 region has the DNA TGTGCCAGCAGCAAGGCTAGCGGGAGCCCAGATACGCAGTATTTT.

The V call is TRBV27, the J call TRBJ1-1; 7 bases are a match to TRBD1. CDR1 is MNHEY, CDR2 SMNVEV, per germline (reference sequence). CDR3 length equals 17 residues. Trimming removed 10 bases from V and 3 bases from J; junction bases left unmatched: 20. The CDR3 DNA follows: TGTGCCATCAAATCCAGTGCGGCAGGGGGTCTAGACACTGAAGCTTTCTTT. Translation gives CAIKSSAAGGLDTEAFF.

This clone turned up a few times. The rearrangement links TRBV3-1 (or the pseudogene TRBV3-2) to TRBJ2-1, with 9 bases aligning to TRBD1. J gave up 7 bases and V 5 bases, and 3 bases lay outside the gene matches. Germline loops: CDR1 LGHDT, CDR2 YNNKEL (reference sequence). This CDR3 has 13 amino acids. CDR3 bases: TGTGCCAGCAGCACAGGGGGCTTAAATGAGCAGTTCTTC. As protein: CASSTGGLNEQFF.

The chain joins TRBV5-1 to TRBJ1-2; 7 nucleotides match TRBD1. Trimming took 0 bases from V and 2 from J; bases not matched to a gene: 4. Germline V CDR1 and CDR2: SGHRS, YFSETQ. This CDR3 is built from 15 residues. The CDR3 sequence: CASSLGMTGNYGYTF. In DNA, the CDR3 is TGCGCCAGCAGCTTGGGCATGACAGGGAACTATGGCTACACCTTC.

The rearrangement uses TRBV14 and TRBJ2-6; possibly TRBD1 for D (6 bases). V lost 4 bases to trimming and J lost 0 bases, with 13 bases between them. The V gene's germline CDR1 is SGHDN and CDR2 FVKESK. This CDR3 spans 17 amino acids. CDR3 amino acids: CASSPRDIRSGANVLTF. For the CDR3, the DNA is TGTGCCAGCAGCCCCCGGGACATCCGCTCTGGGGCCAACGTCCTGACTTTC.

The chain recombines TRBV7-9 with TRBJ2-5; D gene uncertain. The CDR3 loop spans 14 amino acids. V was clipped by 5 bases and J by 4 bases, with 14 bases between them. CDR1 and CDR2 from the germline V gene are SEHNR and FQNEAQ (reference sequence). Here the CDR3 reads CASSTILYGETQYF. The DNA for the CDR3 is TGTGCCAGCAGCACCATTCTTTACGGAGAGACCCAGTACTTC.

There are a few counts of this clone. This chain connects TRBV3-1 (or the pseudogene TRBV3-2) to TRBJ2-1, with a tentative D call TRBD2 (5 bases). The CDR3 runs to 17 residues. The germline CDR1 and CDR2 sequences are LGHDT and YNNKEL (reference sequence). Between the trimmed V and J ends, which lost 0 bases and 4 bases, there was a span of 16 bases. This CDR3 reads CASSQDSLSGKYNEQFF. The CDR3 region has the DNA TGTGCCAGCAGCCAAGATAGTCTAAGCGGCAAATACAATGAGCAGTTCTTC.

The sample holds one count of this clone. The chain links TRBV15 to TRBJ1-4; D unclear. Germline V gives CDR1 LNHNV, CDR2 YYDKDF (reference sequence). CDR3 size: 12 residues. Trimming took off 4 bases at V and 8 bases at J, with 8 bases between the two ends. CDR3 residues: CATSKLYEKLFF. For the CDR3, the DNA is TGTGCCACCAGCAAACTTTACGAAAAACTGTTTTTT.

In DNA form, the CDR3 reads TGTGCCAGCAGCCCCCGGGGGGCGCGGGTTTCACCCCTCCACTTT. It yields the protein CASSPRGARVSPLHF. The rearrangement links TRBV6-5 to TRBJ1-6; D perhaps matches TRBD1 (6 bases). The CDR3 covers 15 residues. Germline V gene lookup returns CDR1 MNHEY and CDR2 SVGAGI. V shed 6 bases and J shed 9 bases, with 18 bases lying between them.